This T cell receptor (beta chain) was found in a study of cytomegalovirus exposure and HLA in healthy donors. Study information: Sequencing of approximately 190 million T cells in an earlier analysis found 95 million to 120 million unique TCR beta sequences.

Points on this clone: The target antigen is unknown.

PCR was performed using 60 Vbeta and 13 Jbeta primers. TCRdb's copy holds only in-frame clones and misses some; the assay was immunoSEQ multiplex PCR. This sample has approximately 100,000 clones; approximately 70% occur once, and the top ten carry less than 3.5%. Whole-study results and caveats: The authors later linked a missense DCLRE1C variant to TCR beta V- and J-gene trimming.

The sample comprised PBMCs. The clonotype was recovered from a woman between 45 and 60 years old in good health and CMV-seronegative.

The CDR3 loop is CASSGGAGSSYNEQFF. The CDR3 DNA reads as TGTGCCAGCAGTGGGGGAGCGGGAAGCTCCTACAATGAGCAGTTCTTC. The chain has TRBV28 and TRBJ2-1, with 7 bases that match TRBD2. The V gene's germline CDR1 is MDHEN and CDR2 SYDVKM. The CDR3 contains 16 residues. V shed 5 bases, J shed 0 bases, and the junction held 7 bases outside the gene matches.